This T cell receptor beta chain was sequenced for a study of blood T cell repertoires in COVID-19. Libraries were prepared by immunoSEQ multiplex PCR; TCRdb keeps only in-frame clonotypes and omits some of them. This sample has approximately 400,000 clones, with 75% to 90% found just once. CDR1 and CDR2 from the germline V gene are LGHNA and YNFKEQ. V dropped 2 bases and J dropped 6 bases, with 16 bases sitting between them. The CDR3 extends over 15 amino acids. The chain couples TRBV4-2 to TRBJ1-2; D perhaps matches TRBD1 (6 bases). The TCR was taken from a woman aged 50 to 65 who had recovered from COVID-19. Sequencing was performed on PBMCs or T cells enriched from blood (not recorded which). The CDR3 loop is CASSQYYRVWDGYTF. The CDR3 DNA sequence: TGTGCCAGCAGCCAATATTACAGGGTTTGGGATGGCTACACCTTC.